Listed below are T cell receptor beta chains from one sample, sequenced in a study of cytomegalovirus exposure and HLA in healthy donors. TCRdb's table, derived via immunoSEQ multiplex PCR, lists solely in-frame clones and lacks some. The data show 200,000 or so clones, around 86% seen once. The material sequenced was PBMCs. The receptors derive from a woman in her late teens or twenties in good health and CMV-seronegative. CDR3s leave out the opening cysteine and the closing phenylalanine or tryptophan.

TRBV15,TRBJ2-7,ATSTSGRAIYEQY
TRBV19,TRBJ2-7,ASSQIAGEQY
TRBV7-2,TRBJ2-7,ASSLGLAGGSQY
TRBV5-1,TRBJ2-7,ASSSGQALTYEQY
TRBV28,TRBJ2-1,ASSPSSAGRDEQF
TRBV19,TRBJ1-5,ASSMRENNQPQH
TRBV5-4,TRBJ2-3,ASSLVGLAGGSDTQY
TRBV7-2,TRBJ2-3,ASSSLTSGPDTQY
TRBV5-1,TRBJ2-5,ASSESTSGQETQY
TRBV6-1,TRBJ2-5,GTAPRGGAETQY
TRBV28,TRBJ2-7,ASSAGTQIYEQY
TRBV29-1,TRBJ2-3,SVEGQAGTDTQY
TRBV25-1,TRBJ2-3,ASGWGEGSTQY
TRBV4-1,TRBJ1-2,ASSQDRSADRGKDGYT
TRBV6-6,TRBJ2-5,ASLRDRVLHETQY
TRBV27,TRBJ2-3,ASSPSLTRGWTDTQY
TRBV2,TRBJ2-3,ASSPPGTSGRGTDTQY
TRBV27,TRBJ2-5,ASSTRDQETQY
TRBV5-1,TRBJ1-1,ASSLWTGPNTEAF
TRBV5-1,TRBJ2-7,ASSLASSTNHEQY
TRBV19,TRBJ1-2,ASIGYT
TRBV4-2,TRBJ2-7,ASSQDLSYEQY
TRBV11-2,TRBJ1-1,ASSLRWGTLPEAF
TRBV7-2,TRBJ2-7,ASRNSQGPSYEQY
TRBV10-2,TRBJ2-7,ASGAGGAYEQY
TRBV7-9,TRBJ2-1,ASTPPSGAYNEQF
TRBV21-1,TRBJ2-1,ASSKTLGLANNEQF
TRBV25-1,NA,ASSDSRVSYEQY
TRBV6-1,TRBJ2-1,ASSDPGLGAEQF
TRBV6-1,TRBJ1-3,ASTRDSLPGNTIY
TRBV15,TRBJ1-2,ATSTEGQGAIGYT
TRBV5-1,TRBJ1-3,ASSPTGDGNTIY
TRBV28,TRBJ2-1,ASRLNRGPTSYNEQF
TRBV7-4,TRBJ2-7,ASSLFWADLTASSYEQY
TRBV10-3,TRBJ1-1,AISELQGEGTEAF
TRBV9,TRBJ2-1,ASSVGLAGESSVYNEQF
TRBV7-9,TRBJ1-2,ASSLDSYGYT
TRBV29-1,TRBJ2-7,SVHRTEGGYEQY
TRBV6-1,TRBJ2-3,ASSEVTSGDTQY
TRBV27,TRBJ2-5,ASSSTSGGVFETQY
TRBV6-5,TRBJ2-1,ASSHLAGGPGEQF
TRBV27,TRBJ2-3,ASSSSRGGTDTQY
TRBV5-1,TRBJ1-3,ASSFTGGGGNTIY
TRBV19,TRBJ1-1,ASSITSAGTEAF